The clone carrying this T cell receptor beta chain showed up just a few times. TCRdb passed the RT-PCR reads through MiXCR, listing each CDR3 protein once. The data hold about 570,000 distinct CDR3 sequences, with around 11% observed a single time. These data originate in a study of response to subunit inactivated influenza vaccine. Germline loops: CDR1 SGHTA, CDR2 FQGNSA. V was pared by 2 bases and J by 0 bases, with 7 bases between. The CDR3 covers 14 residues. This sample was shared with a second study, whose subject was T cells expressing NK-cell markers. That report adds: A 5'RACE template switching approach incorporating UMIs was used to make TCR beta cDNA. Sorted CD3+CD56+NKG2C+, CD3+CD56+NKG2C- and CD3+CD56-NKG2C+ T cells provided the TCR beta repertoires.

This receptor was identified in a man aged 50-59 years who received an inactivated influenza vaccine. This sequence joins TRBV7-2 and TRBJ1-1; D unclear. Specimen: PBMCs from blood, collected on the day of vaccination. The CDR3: CASSLNSVNTEAFF. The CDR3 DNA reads TGTGCCAGCAGCTTAAATTCAGTGAACACTGAAGCTTTCTTT. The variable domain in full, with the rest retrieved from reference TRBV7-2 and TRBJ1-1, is GAGVSQSPSNKVTEKGKDVELRCDPISGHTALYWYRQSLGQGLEFLIYFQGNSAPDKSGLPSDRFSAERTGGSVSTLTIQRTQQEDSAVYLCASSLNSVNTEAFFGQGTRLTVV.